This entry describes one T cell receptor (beta chain). The table came from immunoSEQ multiplex PCR; TCRdb's copy has only in-frame clones and leaves some out. The sample gives some 68,000 clones, approximately 90% of which show up once; approximately 2.9% is in the top ten. This specimen comes from a study of blood T cell repertoires in COVID-19. Study context: Samples came from the United States, Italy and Spain, spanning acute and convalescent COVID-19.

V was clipped by 5 bases and J by 2 bases; unmatched bases: 4. Germline CDR1 reads LGHDT; CDR2 reads YNNKEL (reference sequence). The CDR3 contains 14 residues. The chain is built from TRBV3-1 (or the pseudogene TRBV3-2) and TRBJ1-2; 8 bases are shared with TRBD1. The sample comprised peripheral blood. This sequence originates from a man in his forties or fifties with acute or convalescent COVID-19. CDR3 DNA sequence: TGTGCCAGCAGCGCCCGGGACAGGAACTATGGCTACACCTTC. As protein: CASSARDRNYGYTF.